This TCR beta chain was captured in a study of blood T cell repertoires in COVID-19. The CDR3 is 15 amino acids. Germline V gene sequence: CDR1 MGHRA, CDR2 YSYEKL. Trimming at V came to 4 bases and at J to 9 bases, leaving 5 bases not matched to a gene. Some clones are missing from TCRdb's copy, which holds only in-frame ones; the method was immunoSEQ multiplex PCR. The table includes some 150,000 clones, about 88% detected once. The sequenced sample consisted of PBMCs or T cells enriched from blood (not recorded which). The TCR sequence derives from a woman younger than 30 who had recovered from COVID-19. This sequence joins TRBV4-1 and TRBJ2-1, with 14 positions matching TRBD2. CDR3 coding DNA: TGCGCCAGCAGCCGAGGGACTAGCGGGAGTATTGAGCAGTTCTTC. This translates into CASSRGTSGSIEQFF.